The 31 T cell receptor beta chains in this list originate from one sample, sequenced in a study of OX40 agonist ivuxolimab in advanced cancers. The protocol was immunoSEQ multiplex PCR, while the TCRdb copy is restricted to in-frame clones and leaves out a portion. The data show approximately 70,000 clones, approximately 90% seen once. The sequenced sample was CD4+ or CD8+ T cells sorted from blood, obtained in a trial of the OX40 agonist ivuxolimab. These receptors came from an adult with an advanced solid tumor such as melanoma, head and neck, liver or kidney cancer.

This clone occurred a few times. The sample contains more than one DNA sequence encoding this CDR3. The gene calls are TRBV6-5 and TRBJ1-5; D unresolved. Trimming removed 0 bases at V and 1 base at J, with 7 bases between. CDR1 and CDR2 (germline): MNHEY, SVGAGI. CDR3 length: 15 amino acids. CDR3 sequence: CASSYSGRSNQPQHF. The CDR3 DNA reads as TGTGCCAGCAGTTACTCAGGCAGGAGCAATCAGCCCCAGCATTTT.

The V gene is TRBV30, the J gene TRBJ2-7, with TRBD1 identical over 7 bases. This CDR3 has 15 amino acids. Germline CDR1 and CDR2: GTSNPN and SVGIG (reference sequence). Trimming cost V 2 bases and J 3 bases; bases outside gene matches: 10. CDR3 sequence reads: CAWSSTWTGNYEQYF. CDR3 nucleotides: TGTGCCTGGAGTTCGACATGGACAGGAAACTACGAGCAGTACTTC.

The chain recombines TRBV9 with TRBJ2-2; TRBD2 aligns across 9 bases. The junction had 3 bases not matched to a gene; V was cut back by 0 bases and J by 6 bases. The CDR3 is 15 amino acids. CDR1 is SGDLS, CDR2 YYNGEE, per germline. The CDR3 protein is CASSVDPSGAGELFF. DNA for the CDR3: TGTGCCAGCAGCGTAGATCCTAGCGGGGCCGGGGAGCTGTTTTTT.

The V and J genes are TRBV6-5 and TRBJ1-1, with D possibly matching TRBD1 (5 bases). CDR3 length: 14 amino acids. Trimming left V 5 bases short and J 0 bases short, with 10 bases between. The germline gives CDR1 MNHEY, CDR2 SVGAGI. The CDR3 nucleotides read TGTGCCAGCAGTGCGGGACGTTTGAACACTGAAGCTTTCTTT. Protein: CASSAGRLNTEAFF.

The chain couples TRBV18 to TRBJ2-5; possible D gene TRBD1, 6 bases. Germline CDR1 KGHSH, CDR2 LQKENI. The CDR3 loop spans 13 amino acids. The V end was cut by 3 bases, the J end by 2 bases, with 7 bases between. The CDR3 region is CASSPDSQETQYF. The DNA for the CDR3 is TGTGCCAGCTCACCGGACAGTCAAGAGACCCAGTACTTC.

The V call is TRBV19, the J call TRBJ1-1; weak D call: TRBD1 (6 bases). CDR3 length: 14 residues. Trimming stripped 3 bases from V and 4 bases from J, with 12 bases between. The germline CDR1 and CDR2 sequences are LNHDA and SQIVND (reference sequence). Here the CDR3 DNA reads TGTGCCAGTAGTATCCTCGGACAGCTCACTGAAGCTTTCTTT. Its protein product is CASSILGQLTEAFF.

This chain connects TRBV5-1 to TRBJ1-6; 8 bases match TRBD1. Germline V gene data show CDR1 as SGHRS and CDR2 as YFSETQ. The CDR3 has 15 amino acids. The V and J ends lost 4 bases and 7 bases, in that order; junction bases with no gene match: 7. The CDR3 DNA sequence: TGCGCCAGCAGCGGGTGGACAGGGAACAATTCACCCCTCCACTTT. Translation gives CASSGWTGNNSPLHF.

This clone appeared once. The rearrangement joins TRBV5-1 to TRBJ2-3, with TRBD2 matching 9 bases. V shed 4 bases and J 5 bases; nucleotides not matched to a gene: 11. This CDR3 spans 16 amino acids. Germline CDR1 SGHRS, CDR2 YFSETQ. CDR3 protein: CASSPGGGGALDTQYF. The CDR3 bases are TGCGCCAGCAGCCCGGGCGGCGGGGGGGCATTAGATACGCAGTATTTT.

The V and J genes are TRBV6-5 and TRBJ1-6; unclear D gene. The CDR3 has 14 residues. V lost 2 bases and J lost 6, with 8 bases in between. Germline V lookup: CDR1 MNHEY, CDR2 SVGAGI. The CDR3 protein is CASSYAGGNSPLHF. The CDR3 bases are TGTGCCAGCAGTTACGCGGGTGGTAATTCACCCCTCCACTTT.

V is TRBV10-3 and J is TRBJ2-7, with D perhaps TRBD2 (6 bases). The CDR3 is 14 amino acids. From germline, CDR1 is ENHRY and CDR2 SYGVKD. Trimming shortened V by 9 bases and J by 0 bases, and 15 bases separated the two germline ends. The CDR3 nucleotides are TGTGCCATGGGAGGAGGGAGCAGCTCCTACGAGCAGTACTTC. Protein sequence: CAMGGGSSSYEQYF.

The chain is built from TRBV6-1 and TRBJ2-7, with TRBD1 identical over 7 bases. From germline, CDR1 is MNHNS and CDR2 SASEGT. The trim removed 5 bases at V and 3 bases at J, leaving 10 bases unmatched. CDR3 length: 15 amino acids. Here the CDR3 reads CASSPPTGRNYEQYF. CDR3 coding DNA: TGTGCCAGCAGTCCTCCGACAGGGCGAAACTACGAGCAGTACTTC.

The chain has TRBV7-9 and TRBJ1-6, with a weak D call TRBD1 (5 bases). This CDR3 is 14 amino acids long. Looked up from germline, CDR1 is SEHNR and CDR2 is FQNEAQ (reference sequence). V was shortened by 8 bases and J by 7 bases, with 15 bases between the two germline ends. The CDR3 DNA sequence: TGTGCCAGCTCGCCCCAGGCAGGGAATTCACCCCTCCACTTT. This codes for CASSPQAGNSPLHF.

This chain joins TRBV19 and TRBJ2-2; D is undetermined. Germline V CDR1 and CDR2: LNHDA, SQIVND (reference sequence). Trimming pared 7 bases from V and 3 bases from J, leaving 15 bases between. The CDR3 length is 15 residues. CDR3 sequence reads: CASTMTGSYTGELFF. CDR3 DNA: TGTGCCAGTACCATGACCGGGTCCTACACCGGGGAGCTGTTTTTT.

The J gene is TRBJ1-3, the V gene TRBV18; D is unresolved. From germline, CDR1 is KGHSH and CDR2 LQKENI. The CDR3 runs 15 residues. Trimming took 6 bases from V and 0 from J, leaving 12 bases between them. The CDR3 DNA follows: TGTGCCAGCTCTCCAAGCAATCTCTCTGGAAACACCATATATTTT. Translating it yields CASSPSNLSGNTIYF.

The V and J genes are TRBV1 and TRBJ2-1; the tabulated D call, TRBD2, remains unverified against the DNA. TRBV1 is annotated as a pseudogene. This CDR3 region has 15 residues. CDR3 nucleotide sequence: TGCACCAGCAGCCCCGGACTAGCGGGAGATGTTGAGCAGTTCTTC. Translating gives CTSSPGLAGDVEQFF.

This sequence joins TRBV29-1 and TRBJ1-2; 7 bases map to TRBD1. This CDR3 is built from 12 residues. Germline lookup yields CDR1 SQVTM and CDR2 ANQGSEA. Trimming took 6 bases from V and 4 from J; bases not matched to a gene: 5. The CDR3 bases are TGCAGCGTGATTGACAGGGCCTATGGCTACACCTTC. It codes for CSVIDRAYGYTF.

This chain links TRBV25-1 with TRBJ2-5; 7 nucleotides match TRBD1. Germline assignment: CDR1 MGHDK and CDR2 SYGVNS. This CDR3 region has 14 residues. V lost 5 bases and J lost 0; bases outside the gene matches: 3. CDR3 sequence reads: CASSKQGNQETQYF. The CDR3, as DNA: TGTGCCAGCAGTAAACAGGGGAACCAAGAGACCCAGTACTTC.

The rearrangement uses TRBV4-1 and TRBJ1-4; unclear D gene. Trimming cost V 1 base and J 7 bases, with 16 bases left between them. The V gene's germline CDR1 is MGHRA and CDR2 YSYEKL. This CDR3 has 16 residues. CDR3 residues: CASSQVNLGFAEKLFF. Here the CDR3 DNA reads TGCGCCAGCAGCCAAGTCAATCTTGGCTTCGCTGAAAAACTGTTTTTT.

The chain employs TRBV5-1 and TRBJ2-1, with unresolved D. Germline CDR1 is SGHRS and CDR2 is YFSETQ. Trimming shortened V by 4 bases and J by 7 bases, and 12 bases separated the two germline ends. The CDR3 length is 13 residues. The CDR3 sequence is CASSPQGLNEQFF. The CDR3 DNA sequence: TGCGCCAGCAGCCCTCAAGGCCTTAATGAGCAGTTCTTC.

The chain's CDR3 is CASSQSTRGICTDTQYF. Here the CDR3 DNA reads TGCGCCAGCAGTCAATCGACCAGGGGGATATGCACAGATACGCAGTATTTT. The chain links TRBV23-1 to TRBJ2-3; TRBD1 matches 7 bases. TRBV23-1 is treated as an ORF (open reading frame) with a function not yet certain. V gave up 0 bases and J gave up 1 base; unmatched junction bases: 7. This CDR3 is 17 amino acids long.

The chain carries TRBV19 and TRBJ2-7; D is possibly TRBD1 (6 bases). The length of the CDR3 is 13 residues. Germline V CDR1 and CDR2: LNHDA, SQIVND (reference sequence). The V and J ends lost 6 bases and 2 bases respectively, with 11 bases between them. The CDR3 loop is CASSRDNTYEQYF. The CDR3 DNA reads as TGTGCCAGTAGCCGGGACAACACCTACGAGCAGTACTTC.

V usage is TRBV28 and J usage is TRBJ1-2; TRBD1 is a possible D gene (6 bases). Between the trimmed V and J ends, which lost 6 bases and 1 base, there was a span of 33 bases. CDR3 length equals 21 residues. Germline V gene data show CDR1 as MDHEN and CDR2 as SYDVKM. The CDR3 region has the DNA TGTGCCAGCAGCCCACTTAAGAGGGGGACGGGCGGACAGCCTAATAACTATGGCTACACCTTC. Translation gives CASSPLKRGTGGQPNNYGYTF.

This clone was seen a handful of times. The V and J genes are TRBV9 and TRBJ2-1, with D uncertain. Trimming removed 0 bases from V and 5 bases from J, with 12 bases in between. CDR1 and CDR2 from the germline V gene are SGDLS and YYNGEE. The CDR3 sequence is 15 residues long. The CDR3 DNA follows: TGTGCCAGCAGCGTAGAGCCCCTAACCGACAATGAGCAGTTCTTC. As protein: CASSVEPLTDNEQFF.

This clone has more than one count but fewer than ten. The chain is built from TRBV7-9 and TRBJ1-1; no clear D. The V end was cut by 5 bases, the J end by 11 bases, with 12 bases between. This CDR3 spans 11 amino acids. Germline assignment: CDR1 SEHNR and CDR2 FQNEAQ (reference sequence). The CDR3 bases are TGTGCCAGCAGCCGTTGGCCCGAGGCTTTCTTT. Protein product: CASSRWPEAFF.

CDR3 protein: CASTPQDRNTGELFF. CDR3 nucleotide sequence: TGTGCCAGTACCCCCCAGGACAGGAACACCGGGGAGCTGTTTTTT. The chain joins TRBV19 to TRBJ2-2; the D gene is possibly TRBD1 (6 bases). The CDR3 covers 15 residues. The germline V gene has CDR1 LNHDA and CDR2 SQIVND (reference sequence). The V and J ends lost 7 bases and 1 base respectively, with 13 bases between them.

The V gene is TRBV27, the J gene TRBJ2-2; possibly TRBD1 or TRBD2 for D (5 bases each). The V gene lost 7 bases and the J gene lost 6 bases, with 18 bases spanning the gap. Germline V lookup: CDR1 MNHEY, CDR2 SMNVEV (reference sequence). The CDR3 runs 15 residues. CDR3 in DNA: TGTGCCAGCACCCATTGGTCAATGGGGGCCGGGGAGCTGTTTTTT. Translated: CASTHWSMGAGELFF.

This chain joins TRBV10-3 and TRBJ2-7; 7 nucleotides align to TRBD1. Germline-derived CDR1 and CDR2 are ENHRY and SYGVKD. This CDR3 has 15 amino acids. After removal of 0 bases from V and 1 base from J, the junction contained 3 bases not matched to a gene. The CDR3 DNA reads TGTGCCATCAGTGAGTCGAGGGACAGTTCCTACGAGCAGTACTTC. Translating it yields CAISESRDSSYEQYF.

The chain combines TRBV9 with TRBJ2-7; TRBD2 agrees at 12 bases. The CDR3 extends over 16 amino acids. V was clipped by 3 bases and J by 5 bases; unmatched bases: 9. From germline, CDR1 is SGDLS and CDR2 YYNGEE. The CDR3 DNA reads as TGTGCCAGCAGCGCACAGGCTAGCGGGAGGGCTAACGAGCAGTACTTC. Translation gives CASSAQASGRANEQYF.

The J gene is TRBJ2-3, the V gene TRBV12-2. TRBV12-2 corresponds to a pseudogene. This CDR3 is 16 amino acids long. CDR3 residues: CASPILGTLSTDTQYF. The CDR3 bases are TGTGCAAGTCCCATCCTAGGGACCCTTAGCACAGATACGCAGTATTTT.

A word on this clone: This CDR3 is also generated by other DNA sequences in the sample. The rearrangement joins TRBV11-2 to TRBJ2-5, with D tentatively TRBD1 (6 bases). V was cut by 3 bases and J by 4 bases, with 9 bases left in between. CDR1 is SGHAT and CDR2 is FQNNGV in the germline V gene. The CDR3 runs 13 residues. The CDR3 region is CASSLAGAETQYF. In DNA form, the CDR3 reads TGTGCCAGCAGCTTGGCAGGGGCAGAGACCCAGTACTTC.

The chain joins TRBV7-2 to TRBJ1-1, with unresolved D. V gave up 5 bases and J gave up 4 bases, with 11 bases separating them. The CDR3 is made up of 13 amino acids. Germline lookup yields CDR1 SGHTA and CDR2 FQGNSA. CDR3: CASSRASRTEAFF. Written as DNA, the CDR3 is TGTGCCAGCAGCCGGGCGAGCCGCACTGAAGCTTTCTTT.